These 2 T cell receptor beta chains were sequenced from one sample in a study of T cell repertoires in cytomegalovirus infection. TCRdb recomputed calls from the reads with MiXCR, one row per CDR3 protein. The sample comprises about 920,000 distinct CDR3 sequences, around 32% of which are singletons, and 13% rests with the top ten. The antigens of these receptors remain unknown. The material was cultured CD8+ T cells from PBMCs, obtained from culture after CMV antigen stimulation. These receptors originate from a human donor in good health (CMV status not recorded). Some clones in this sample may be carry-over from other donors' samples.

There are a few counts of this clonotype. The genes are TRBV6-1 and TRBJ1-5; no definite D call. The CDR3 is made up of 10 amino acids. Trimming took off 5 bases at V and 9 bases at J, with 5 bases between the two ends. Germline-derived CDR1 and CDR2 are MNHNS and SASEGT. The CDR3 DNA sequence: TGTGCCAGCAGTCTGGGGCCCCAGCATTTT. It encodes CASSLGPQHF.

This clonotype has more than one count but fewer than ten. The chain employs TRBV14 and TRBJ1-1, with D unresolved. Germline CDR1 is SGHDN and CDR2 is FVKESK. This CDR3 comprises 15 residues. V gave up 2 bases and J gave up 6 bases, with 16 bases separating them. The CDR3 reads CASSQILTPGPEAFF. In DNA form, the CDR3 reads TGTGCCAGCAGCCAAATTTTAACTCCCGGCCCTGAAGCTTTCTTT.